The next 4 T cell receptor beta chains were all read from a single sample in a study of T cell repertoires in cytomegalovirus infection. A single record per CDR3 protein comes from TCRdb applying MiXCR to the reads. The sample records a few hundred thousand distinct CDR3 sequences, 20% to 25% being singletons. What was sequenced was CD8+ T cells from PBMCs. These TCRs come from a human donor in good health (CMV status not recorded). Some clones in this sample may be carry-over from other donors' samples.

This clonotype occurred a few times. The chain has TRBV7-9 and TRBJ2-1, with 10 positions matching TRBD2. Trimming removed 5 bases from V and 7 bases from J; junction bases left unmatched: 8. This CDR3 spans 15 amino acids. Germline V gene lookup returns CDR1 SEHNR and CDR2 FQNEAQ (reference sequence). The CDR3 region is CASSVLAGAFNEQFF. The CDR3 nucleotides are TGTGCCAGCAGCGTGCTAGCGGGGGCGTTTAATGAGCAGTTCTTC.

This clonotype was counted a few times. V usage is TRBV20-1 and J usage is TRBJ2-7, with 7 bases lining up with TRBD1. Germline loops: CDR1 DFQATT, CDR2 SNEGSKA (reference sequence). With V trimmed by 0 bases and J by 6 bases, 5 bases remained unmatched. This CDR3 has 13 residues. CDR3 residues: CSARETGVGEQYF. The CDR3 nucleotides read TGCAGTGCTAGAGAAACAGGGGTGGGCGAGCAGTACTTC.

This rearrangement joins TRBV28 to TRBJ2-4; 7 bases agree with TRBD1. After removal of 5 bases from V and 0 bases from J, the junction contained 4 bases not matched to a gene. This CDR3 region has 15 residues. Germline V CDR1 and CDR2: MDHEN, SYDVKM. The chain's CDR3 is CASSHRGPAKNIQYF. The CDR3 DNA follows: TGTGCCAGCAGTCACAGGGGACCAGCCAAAAACATTCAGTACTTC. Looking up the rest from reference TRBV28 and TRBJ2-4 gives the full variable domain: DVKVTQSSRYLVKRTGEKVFLECVQDMDHENMFWYRQDPGLGLRLIYFSYDVKMKEKGDIPEGYSVSREKKERFSLILESASTNQTSMYLCASSHRGPAKNIQYFGAGTRLSVL.

Regarding this clonotype: This may stem from a read error, because a much larger clone lies one nucleotide away. The DNA of the CDR3 is TGTGGCAGCAGCTTGGGCGGGGGTTTGGCTTTAGGGCAGTTCTTC. Its protein product is CGSSLGGGLALGQFF. V usage is TRBV7-2 and J usage is TRBJ2-1; 7 bases are shared with TRBD2. The CDR3 totals 15 residues. Germline values: CDR1 SGHTA, CDR2 FQGNSA.